This TCR beta chain appears in the sequencing data of a study of CD8 T cells in ankylosing spondylitis. Germline V CDR1 and CDR2: SEHNR, FQNEAQ (reference sequence). V was clipped by 4 bases and J by 7 bases; unmatched bases: 9. This CDR3 has 14 amino acids. Worth noting for this clonotype: Its specificity is not known.

Quantitative 5'-RACE was performed with molecular barcodes, and it yielded the TCR beta libraries. TCRdb fed the 5' RACE reads into MiXCR, producing one record per CDR3 protein. There are some 800,000 distinct CDR3 sequences in the sample; about 11% occur only once, and approximately 0.5% lies in the top ten. Study-level points and caveats: Some motif variants had been reported before (in reactive arthritis synovial fluid and blood). Disease-linked clones were CD8+ and relatively rare in peripheral blood. Reports say disease-linked clones showed up significantly more in matched ankylosing spondylitis synovial fluid. One TCR beta motif, made up of eight highly homologous variants, appeared characteristic of ankylosing spondylitis blood.

The V gene is TRBV7-9, the J gene TRBJ2-5, with 7 positions matching TRBD2. This clonotype originated in a male donor with ankylosing spondylitis. Sequencing was carried out using blood, either unsorted or a sorted T cell fraction (not recorded which). The CDR3 nucleotides read TGTGCCAGCAGCTCGGGACTCCCGGGGGGGACCCAGTACTTC. Amino acid sequence: CASSSGLPGGTQYF.